The 22 T cell receptor beta chains below come from one sample, sequenced in a study of blood T cell repertoires in COVID-19. Only in-frame clones appear in the TCRdb table, and some are missing; sequencing was by immunoSEQ multiplex PCR. This sample has under 200,000 clones, with roughly 80% found just once. The sample taken for sequencing was peripheral blood. Receptors originate from a human donor in a cohort sampled during active COVID-19.

This clone has more than one count but fewer than ten. The chain couples TRBV27 to TRBJ1-3, with 7 bases aligning to TRBD1. V trimming: 5 bases; J trimming: 2 bases; junction bases outside the gene matches: 6. The V gene's germline CDR1 is MNHEY and CDR2 SMNVEV (reference sequence). The CDR3 totals 15 residues. Written as DNA, the CDR3 is TGTGCCAGCAGTAGCCACAGGGGCCCTGGAAACACCATATATTTT. Translating gives CASSSHRGPGNTIYF.

This chain joins TRBV2 and TRBJ2-5, with 10 bases that match TRBD2. V dropped 4 bases and J dropped 6; count of bases not matched to a gene: 8. This CDR3 contains 15 residues. Germline CDR1 and CDR2: SNHLY and FYNNEI. CDR3 bases: TGTGCCAGCAGTGCATCAGCGGGGGGGCCTCAGACCCAGTACTTC. Protein sequence: CASSASAGGPQTQYF.

This chain uses TRBV7-2 with TRBJ1-4; 8 positions agree with TRBD1. CDR1 and CDR2 from the germline V gene are SGHTA and FQGNSA. The CDR3 sequence is 14 residues long. After removal of 5 bases from V and 8 bases from J, the junction contained 7 bases not matched to a gene. The DNA of the CDR3 is TGTGCCAGCAGCCCGGACAGGGCGGGGGAAAAACTGTTTTTT. Translation gives CASSPDRAGEKLFF.

The chain combines TRBV19 with TRBJ2-7; TRBD2 matches at 8 bases. The CDR3 loop spans 13 amino acids. Per the germline V gene, CDR1 is LNHDA and CDR2 is SQIVND (reference sequence). V gave up 5 bases and J gave up 6 bases; unmatched junction bases: 6. CDR3 DNA sequence: TGTGCCAGTAGTGCCCAACTAGCGGCCGAGCAGTACTTC. It encodes CASSAQLAAEQYF.

This clone has just a few counts. J is TRBJ2-7 and V is TRBV3-1 (or the pseudogene TRBV3-2), with 7 bases aligning to TRBD1. The CDR3 spans 13 residues. V was clipped by 0 bases and J by 9 bases; unmatched bases: 5. The germline CDR1 and CDR2 sequences are LGHDT and YNNKEL (reference sequence). The CDR3 region has the DNA TGTGCCAGCAGCCAAGATCGGACAGGTTGGCAGTACTTC. It encodes CASSQDRTGWQYF.

The gene calls are TRBV19 and TRBJ1-3; 7 positions agree with TRBD1. J was trimmed by 3 bases and V by 8 bases; bases with no gene match: 10. Germline assignment: CDR1 LNHDA and CDR2 SQIVND (reference sequence). This CDR3 contains 15 residues. The CDR3 coding sequence is TGTGCCAGTGGGGAAGACAGGGCCGGTGGAAACACCATATATTTT. Protein sequence: CASGEDRAGGNTIYF.

This chain connects TRBV6-5 to TRBJ2-7; 9 nucleotides align to TRBD2. Germline V gene lookup returns CDR1 MNHEY and CDR2 SVGAGI. The CDR3 is 14 amino acids. After removal of 10 bases from V and 4 bases from J, the junction contained 11 bases not matched to a gene. The DNA for the CDR3 is TGTGCCACCAGAGAGACTAGCGGACAATACGAGCAGTACTTC. Translation: CATRETSGQYEQYF.

The chain is built from TRBV11-2 and TRBJ2-1, with 8 nucleotides matching TRBD2. The CDR3 spans 17 residues. Germline CDR1 and CDR2: SGHAT and FQNNGV. V lost 0 bases, J lost 10 bases, and 14 bases stayed unmatched. CDR3 protein: CASSLDLGLAGPPEQFF. DNA for the CDR3: TGTGCCAGCAGCTTAGATCTCGGGCTAGCGGGCCCCCCAGAGCAGTTCTTC.

The table lists this clone with a few counts. The chain combines TRBV12-3 or TRBV12-4 with TRBJ2-1; no clear D gene. V was trimmed by 3 bases and J by 5 bases, leaving 2 bases between them. The CDR3 is made up of 11 amino acids. The CDR3 here is CASSFDNEQFF. CDR3 DNA sequence: TGTGCCAGCAGTTTCGACAATGAGCAGTTCTTC.

The rearrangement joins TRBV29-1 to TRBJ2-7; 8 nucleotides agree with TRBD1. V was clipped by 8 bases and J by 4 bases; unmatched bases: 10. This CDR3 is built from 13 residues. Germline V lookup: CDR1 SQVTM, CDR2 ANQGSEA. The CDR3 DNA reads TGCAGCACCCGACAGGGGATTATGTACGAGCAGTACTTC. Protein sequence: CSTRQGIMYEQYF.

The chain is built from TRBV10-3 and TRBJ1-2; 9 bases align to TRBD1. The J segment lost 5 bases and the V segment lost 0 bases, leaving 4 bases of the junction unmatched. The germline gives CDR1 ENHRY, CDR2 SYGVKD. The CDR3 is 15 residues long. CDR3 coding DNA: TGTGCCATCAGTGAGTCGGGACAGGGTGTATATGGCTACACCTTC. Translating gives CAISESGQGVYGYTF.

The chain joins TRBV5-1 to TRBJ2-2; TRBD2 is a possible D gene (5 bases). The germline V gene has CDR1 SGHRS and CDR2 YFSETQ. V was pared by 10 bases and J by 3 bases, with 16 bases between. The length of the CDR3 is 14 residues. Written as DNA, the CDR3 is TGCGCCGCAAGAAGCGGAAGTGACACCGGGGAGCTGTTTTTT. It translates to CAARSGSDTGELFF.

The V call is TRBV28, the J call TRBJ1-2, with TRBD1 matching 10 bases. V was clipped by 8 bases and J by 2 bases; unmatched bases: 5. Per the germline V gene, CDR1 is MDHEN and CDR2 is SYDVKM. This CDR3 comprises 14 residues. CDR3 sequence reads: CASSRTGGNYGYTF. The CDR3 DNA reads TGTGCCAGCTCCCGGACAGGGGGGAACTATGGCTACACCTTC.

The rearrangement links TRBV5-5 to TRBJ2-7; TRBD1 matches 7 bases. This CDR3 has 14 residues. The V and J ends lost 5 bases and 3 bases, in that order; junction bases with no gene match: 8. Germline CDR1 and CDR2: SGHKS and YYEKEE (reference sequence). CDR3 sequence reads: CASSVSSGGYEQYF. CDR3 sequence (DNA): TGTGCCAGCAGTGTCAGCTCAGGGGGCTACGAGCAGTACTTC.

J is TRBJ2-3 and V is TRBV4-3; TRBD2 agrees at 9 bases. The CDR3 has 16 amino acids. CDR1 is LGHNA, CDR2 YSLEER, per germline. Germline trimming cut 4 bases from V and 4 bases from J; bases unmatched to any gene: 9. The CDR3 DNA sequence: TGCGCCAGCAGCCTTGCCGGGACTAGCATCCCAGATACGCAGTATTTT. As protein: CASSLAGTSIPDTQYF.

In this sample, this clone turned up once. The V gene is TRBV27, the J gene TRBJ1-1, with D hard to call. CDR1 and CDR2 (germline): MNHEY, SMNVEV (reference sequence). Trimming took off 2 bases at V and 1 base at J, with 5 bases between the two ends. This CDR3 contains 13 residues. The CDR3: CASSLTTNTEAFF. The CDR3 DNA reads as TGTGCCAGCAGTTTAACAACGAACACTGAAGCTTTCTTT.

This CDR3 is CASSYRDTGELFF. CDR3 DNA sequence: TGTGCCAGCAGCTACAGGGACACCGGGGAGCTGTTTTTT. The chain links TRBV7-8 to TRBJ2-2; maybe TRBD1 (6 bases). Germline V gene data show CDR1 as SGHVS and CDR2 as FQNEAQ. V was shortened by 4 bases and J by 3 bases, with 6 bases between the two germline ends. The CDR3 is 13 residues long.

The CDR3, as DNA: TGTGCCAGCAGCTTAGACGGAGGGGAAGGCGGCTACACCTTC. It is translated as CASSLDGGEGGYTF. The gene calls are TRBV7-9 and TRBJ1-2; D is possibly TRBD1 (5 bases). Between the trimmed V and J ends, which lost 1 base and 8 bases, there was a span of 14 bases. The CDR3 sequence is 14 residues long. Per germline, CDR1 SEHNR and CDR2 FQNEAQ (reference sequence).

The V gene is TRBV9, the J gene TRBJ2-7, with TRBD2 matching over 8 bases. V was clipped by 4 bases and J by 4 bases; unmatched bases: 16. Germline V lookup: CDR1 SGDLS, CDR2 YYNGEE. This CDR3 region has 17 residues. CDR3 sequence reads: CASSPTGGGTTDYEQYF. The CDR3 nucleotides read TGTGCCAGCAGCCCCACGGGAGGGGGGACTACCGATTACGAGCAGTACTTC. Filled out from reference TRBV9 and TRBJ2-7, the complete variable domain reads DSGVTQTPKHLITATGQRVTLRCSPRSGDLSVYWYQQSLDQGLQFLIQYYNGEERAKGNILERFSAQQFPDLHSELNLSSLELGDSALYFCASSPTGGGTTDYEQYFGPGTRLTVT.

Remarks on this clone: Other DNA sequences in the same sample also yield this CDR3. The chain employs TRBV3-1 (or the pseudogene TRBV3-2) and TRBJ2-5; 8 bases map to TRBD2. From germline, CDR1 is LGHDT and CDR2 YNNKEL (reference sequence). The V segment lost 3 bases and the J segment 8 bases; nucleotides outside the gene matches: 8. The CDR3 has 14 amino acids. The CDR3 sequence is CASSHSGGGETQYF. For the CDR3, the DNA is TGTGCCAGCAGCCACAGCGGGGGAGGAGAAACCCAGTACTTC.

The V gene is TRBV18, the J gene TRBJ2-7, with D unresolved. Trimming removed 6 bases at V and 0 bases at J, with 15 bases between. The CDR3 extends over 15 amino acids. Germline V gene sequence: CDR1 KGHSH, CDR2 LQKENI. CDR3: CASSGSGRSSYEQYF. In DNA, the CDR3 is TGTGCCAGCTCCGGATCGGGTCGGAGCTCCTACGAGCAGTACTTC.

This clone was counted only a few times. Other DNA sequences of this sample code for an identical CDR3. The CDR3 DNA reads TGTGCCAGTAGTATTGGACAGGGGAATCAGCCCCAGCATTTT. It codes for CASSIGQGNQPQHF. V gene TRBV19 combines with J gene TRBJ1-5; 9 positions agree with TRBD1. The CDR3 spans 14 residues. Unmatched junction bases numbered 1, after V lost 3 bases and J lost 4 bases. Germline values: CDR1 LNHDA, CDR2 SQIVND (reference sequence).